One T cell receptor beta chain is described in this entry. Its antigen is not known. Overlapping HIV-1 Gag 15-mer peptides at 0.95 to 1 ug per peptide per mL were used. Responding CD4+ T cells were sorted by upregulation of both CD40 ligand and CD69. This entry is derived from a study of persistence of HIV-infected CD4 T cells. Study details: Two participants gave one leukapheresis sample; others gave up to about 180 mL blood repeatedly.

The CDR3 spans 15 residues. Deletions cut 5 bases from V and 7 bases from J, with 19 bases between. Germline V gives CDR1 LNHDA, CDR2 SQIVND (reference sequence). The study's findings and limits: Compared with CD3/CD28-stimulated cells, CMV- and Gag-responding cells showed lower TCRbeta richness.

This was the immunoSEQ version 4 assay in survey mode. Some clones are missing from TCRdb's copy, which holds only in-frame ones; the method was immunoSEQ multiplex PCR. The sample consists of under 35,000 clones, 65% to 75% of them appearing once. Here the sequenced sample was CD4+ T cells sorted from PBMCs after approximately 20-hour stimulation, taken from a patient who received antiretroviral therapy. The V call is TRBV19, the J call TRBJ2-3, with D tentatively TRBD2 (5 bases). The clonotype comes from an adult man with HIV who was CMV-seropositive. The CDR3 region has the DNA TGTGCCAGTAGTCCCGATGTCAGCGGAAAGTATACGCAGTATTTT. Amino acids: CASSPDVSGKYTQYF.